This TCR beta chain was sequenced in a study of T cells in Graves' hyperthyroidism and ophthalmopathy. About this clonotype itself: The antigen is undetermined.

Per germline, CDR1 MDHEN and CDR2 SYDVKM. V lost 3 bases, J lost 7 bases, and 15 bases lay in between. The CDR3 consists of 14 residues. Amplified TCR beta CDR3 regions derived from RNA transcripts. Initially, a first-round RT-PCR of the TCR CDR3 employed the HTBI primer set. Each CDR3 protein is one row after TCRdb ran MiXCR on the multiplex PCR reads. Of hundreds of thousands of distinct CDR3 sequences listed, more than 11% are singletons. Broader study findings: In simple terms, a model built on 13 V-J features told ophthalmopathy apart from stable hyperthyroidism.

Hyperthyroidism of Graves' type that showed no ophthalmopathy progression within 18 months was stable. Sequencing was done on a sample of blood. The sequence was obtained from a woman aged 25 to 39 with Graves' hyperthyroidism. The rearrangement uses TRBV28 and TRBJ1-2; TRBD1 is a possible D gene (6 bases). DNA for the CDR3: TGTGCCAGCAGTTTTAACAGGGTGTTGCGTGGCTACACCTTC. This translates into CASSFNRVLRGYTF.